Listed below are T cell receptor beta chains from one sample, sequenced in a study of blood T cell repertoires in COVID-19. Method: immunoSEQ multiplex PCR; TCRdb's copy keeps in-frame clones and lacks some. The repertoire holds about 23,000 clones, approximately 94% seen once, with about 4% in the top ten. Sequencing was performed on peripheral blood. The receptors shown here come from a woman in her forties or fifties with active COVID-19. The conserved cysteine and the conserved F or W are not part of the CDR3 here. Clone size is given for some rows only: seen once, a few or many times, or a class if the clone is expanded.

clone_size: once; j_call: TRBJ2-4; cdr3_length: 16; v_call: TRBV4-1; cdr3_aa: ASSQGLAGVRAKNIQY
clone_size: -; j_call: TRBJ2-1; cdr3_length: 11; v_call: TRBV2; cdr3_aa: ASSNSGSREQF
clone_size: -; j_call: TRBJ2-7; cdr3_length: 12; v_call: TRBV9; cdr3_aa: ASSIGQGAYEQY
clone_size: -; j_call: TRBJ2-7; cdr3_length: 11; v_call: TRBV20-1; cdr3_aa: SASNTHSHEQY
clone_size: -; j_call: TRBJ2-1; cdr3_length: 16; v_call: TRBV27; cdr3_aa: ASTQGRVRGGRALEQF
clone_size: -; j_call: TRBJ2-2; cdr3_length: 13; v_call: TRBV9; cdr3_aa: ASSVRDYHTGELF
clone_size: -; j_call: TRBJ1-1; cdr3_length: 14; v_call: TRBV2; cdr3_aa: ASSKGLVALNTEAF
clone_size: -; j_call: TRBJ1-2; cdr3_length: 13; v_call: TRBV13; cdr3_aa: ASSARPTGTMGYT
clone_size: -; j_call: TRBJ2-7; cdr3_length: 14; v_call: TRBV28; cdr3_aa: ASTRSGTGGFYEQY
clone_size: -; j_call: TRBJ1-2; cdr3_length: 13; v_call: TRBV7-6; cdr3_aa: ASSLDVRGYDGYT
clone_size: -; j_call: TRBJ2-1; cdr3_length: 13; v_call: TRBV7-8; cdr3_aa: ASSFSGISYNEQF
clone_size: -; j_call: TRBJ2-3; cdr3_length: 12; v_call: TRBV7-9; cdr3_aa: ASSSSGTVDTQY
clone_size: -; j_call: TRBJ1-5; cdr3_length: 14; v_call: TRBV1; cdr3_aa: TSSQSRGWSNQPQH
clone_size: once; j_call: TRBJ2-1; cdr3_length: 13; v_call: TRBV29-1; cdr3_aa: SVDFGLAGGNEQF
clone_size: -; j_call: TRBJ2-3; cdr3_length: 13; v_call: TRBV5-4; cdr3_aa: ASRPPGENLDTQY
clone_size: once; j_call: TRBJ2-1; cdr3_length: 14; v_call: TRBV4-2; cdr3_aa: ASRGGGQVKNNEQF
clone_size: -; j_call: TRBJ2-1; cdr3_length: 11; v_call: TRBV5-1; cdr3_aa: ASIGLSENEQF
clone_size: -; j_call: TRBJ1-1; cdr3_length: 12; v_call: TRBV3-1/TRBV3-2; cdr3_aa: ASSPGQGETEAF
clone_size: -; j_call: TRBJ2-1; cdr3_length: 9; v_call: TRBV20-1; cdr3_aa: SASGAGKQF
clone_size: -; j_call: TRBJ2-5; cdr3_length: 13; v_call: TRBV27; cdr3_aa: ASSRQEGGQETQY
clone_size: -; j_call: TRBJ1-2; cdr3_length: 12; v_call: TRBV11-2; cdr3_aa: ASSLRQVLSGYT
clone_size: -; j_call: TRBJ1-6; cdr3_length: 14; v_call: TRBV4-1; cdr3_aa: ASSQVPSSYNSPLH
clone_size: -; j_call: TRBJ2-7; cdr3_length: 13; v_call: TRBV28; cdr3_aa: ASSFPGGGRGEQY
clone_size: -; j_call: TRBJ2-7; cdr3_length: 13; v_call: TRBV27; cdr3_aa: ASSLGATGDSEQY
clone_size: once; j_call: TRBJ1-1; cdr3_length: 10; v_call: TRBV12-5; cdr3_aa: ASGLEGGQAF
clone_size: -; j_call: TRBJ2-7; cdr3_length: 13; v_call: TRBV27; cdr3_aa: ASSFSTSASSEQY
clone_size: -; j_call: TRBJ1-2; cdr3_length: 14; v_call: TRBV5-4; cdr3_aa: ASSPGEGKSIGGYT
clone_size: -; j_call: TRBJ1-2; cdr3_length: 14; v_call: TRBV2; cdr3_aa: ASSEHQGNLARGYT
clone_size: -; j_call: TRBJ1-4; cdr3_length: 14; v_call: TRBV6-2/TRBV6-3; cdr3_aa: ASSTSRDRVNEKLF
clone_size: -; j_call: TRBJ2-1; cdr3_length: 11; v_call: TRBV7-9; cdr3_aa: ASSFRGYNEQF
clone_size: -; j_call: TRBJ2-3; cdr3_length: 13; v_call: TRBV5-1; cdr3_aa: ASSLAGGGTDTQY
clone_size: -; j_call: TRBJ1-2; cdr3_length: 17; v_call: TRBV28; cdr3_aa: ASSLWGGQGKRSNYGYT
clone_size: -; j_call: TRBJ2-3; cdr3_length: 13; v_call: TRBV28; cdr3_aa: ASRKTLTSTDTQY
clone_size: -; j_call: TRBJ1-1; cdr3_length: 14; v_call: TRBV5-1; cdr3_aa: ASSSGQGAGGTEAF
clone_size: -; j_call: TRBJ2-5; cdr3_length: 11; v_call: TRBV11-2; cdr3_aa: ASSGTGLETQY
clone_size: -; j_call: TRBJ2-1; cdr3_length: 13; v_call: TRBV5-1; cdr3_aa: ASSLTGTTLIEQF
clone_size: -; j_call: TRBJ2-1; cdr3_length: 13; v_call: TRBV11-3; cdr3_aa: ASSQGQGAFNEQF
clone_size: -; j_call: TRBJ2-1; cdr3_length: 13; v_call: TRBV25-1; cdr3_aa: ASSDGGGSYNEQF
clone_size: -; j_call: TRBJ1-1; cdr3_length: 13; v_call: TRBV6-6; cdr3_aa: ASSYSGGMNTEAF
clone_size: -; j_call: TRBJ1-5; cdr3_length: 12; v_call: TRBV3-1/TRBV3-2; cdr3_aa: ASSQGGSNQPQH
clone_size: once; j_call: TRBJ2-3; cdr3_length: 11; v_call: TRBV27; cdr3_aa: ASRRQGTDTQY
clone_size: -; j_call: TRBJ1-2; cdr3_length: 12; v_call: TRBV28; cdr3_aa: ASSLRNGGYGYT
clone_size: -; j_call: TRBJ2-1; cdr3_length: 13; v_call: TRBV9; cdr3_aa: ASSVTGDSYNEQF
clone_size: -; j_call: TRBJ2-2; cdr3_length: 19; v_call: TRBV27; cdr3_aa: ASTVADTRTSGRGLTGELF
clone_size: -; j_call: TRBJ2-1; cdr3_length: 15; v_call: TRBV28; cdr3_aa: ASSSPPGQGSGNEQF